This TCR beta chain emerged from a study of early T cells in non-severe SARS-CoV-2 infection. Study overall: Investigators sequenced bulk RNA drawn from unsorted whole blood, and chains remained unpaired.

The protocol attached unique molecular identifiers to individual cDNA molecules. TCRdb re-derived calls from the 5' RACE reads in MiXCR, one entry per CDR3 protein. The data hold 42,000 or so distinct CDR3 sequences, with 11% observed a single time. V was pared by 6 bases and J by 7 bases, with 7 bases of the junction left unmatched. Per the germline V gene, CDR1 is MDHEN and CDR2 is SYDVKM. The CDR3 sequence is 14 residues long. This clonotype was seen ten or more times. What it recognizes is unknown. Notes on the study in general: Missing private and CD4 specificities, VDJdb matching favored anti-spike CD8 responses.

The TCR sequence derives from an adult who was a healthcare worker with PCR-confirmed SARS-CoV-2 infection or an uninfected control (not recorded which). V gene TRBV28 combines with J gene TRBJ2-1, with TRBD2 matching over 9 bases. The specimen was whole blood. This CDR3 reads CASSHTTSGNEQFF. The DNA of the CDR3 is TGTGCCAGCAGCCATACCACTAGCGGGAATGAGCAGTTCTTC. The whole variable domain, remainder taken from reference TRBV28 and TRBJ2-1, is DVKVTQSSRYLVKRTGEKVFLECVQDMDHENMFWYRQDPGLGLRLIYFSYDVKMKEKGDIPEGYSVSREKKERFSLILESASTNQTSMYLCASSHTTSGNEQFFGPGTRLTVL.